A selection of T cell receptor beta chains follows, all from one sample in a study of T cell changes during pregnancy in multiple sclerosis. Sequencing was performed with immunoSEQ multiplex PCR; in TCRdb, only in-frame clones are kept and a portion is missing. The profile shows a few thousand clones, around 84% of them singletons. Material: CD8+ T cells from peripheral blood mononuclear cells, obtained in the second trimester of pregnancy. The receptors originated from a female donor in good health, enrolled as a control in a pregnancy study. Both conserved end residues are part of each CDR3. Each record gives: clone size, D gene, J gene, V gene, CDR3 protein, CDR3 DNA. A D gene is named only where the DNA matches it firmly. Rows may omit the clone size; those that give it use once, few, many or a size class.

NA,TRBD1,TRBJ1-3,TRBV11-2,CASSPGEGQGIGTIYF,TGTGCCAGCAGCCCAGGGGAGGGACAGGGAATTGGCACCATATATTTT
NA,TRBD1,TRBJ2-3,TRBV4-2,CASSQEMGGQGTDTQYF,TGTGCCAGCAGCCAAGAGATGGGGGGACAGGGCACAGATACGCAGTATTTT
NA,TRBD1,TRBJ1-4,TRBV6-5,CASSYTQGANEKLFF,TGTGCCAGCAGTTATACGCAGGGGGCGAATGAAAAACTGTTTTTT
NA,NA,TRBJ1-1,TRBV11-2,CASSPSIGGNTEAFF,TGTGCCAGCAGCCCATCAATCGGGGGGAACACTGAAGCTTTCTTT
NA,NA,TRBJ2-1,TRBV9,CASSVERGNEQFF,TGTGCCAGCAGCGTAGAACGGGGGAATGAGCAGTTCTTC
NA,TRBD2,TRBJ2-3,TRBV10-3,CAISESPSGGVGGADTQYF,TGTGCCATCAGTGAGTCGCCTAGCGGGGGGGTGGGTGGTGCAGATACGCAGTATTTT
NA,TRBD1,TRBJ2-7,TRBV6-6,CASRSSGQGAHEQYF,TGTGCCAGCAGAAGCTCGGGACAGGGGGCCCACGAGCAGTACTTC
NA,TRBD2,TRBJ2-1,TRBV4-3,CASSPSTGGSYNEQFF,TGCGCCAGCAGCCCATCCACGGGGGGCTCCTACAATGAGCAGTTCTTC
NA,NA,TRBJ2-2,TRBV6-1,CASSDHRSYTGELFF,TGTGCCAGCAGTGACCACAGGAGTTACACCGGGGAGCTGTTTTTT
once,NA,TRBJ1-1,TRBV5-4,CASSLGAQNTEAFF,TGTGCCAGCAGCTTGGGGGCCCAGAACACTGAAGCTTTCTTT
NA,TRBD1,TRBJ2-1,TRBV29-1,CSVEGDRSYNEQFF,TGCAGCGTTGAGGGGGACAGGTCCTACAATGAGCAGTTCTTC
few,NA,TRBJ2-7,TRBV6-1,CASSDMAPREQYF,TGTGCCAGCAGTGATATGGCCCCACGAGAGCAGTACTTC
once,NA,TRBJ2-7,TRBV5-4,CASSGDYEDHSYEQYF,TGTGCCAGCAGCGGCGACTATGAGGACCACTCCTACGAGCAGTACTTC
NA,NA,TRBJ2-7,TRBV28,CASSLRQGTTYEQYF,TGTGCCAGCAGTTTAAGGCAGGGAACTACCTACGAGCAGTACTTC
NA,TRBD2,TRBJ2-5,TRBV19,CASSDLAGGDQETQYF,TGTGCCAGTAGTGATCTAGCGGGGGGCGATCAAGAGACCCAGTACTTC
few,TRBD2,TRBJ2-1,TRBV9,CASSPLAGGRNEQFF,TGTGCCAGCAGCCCCCTAGCGGGAGGGCGCAATGAGCAGTTCTTC
NA,NA,TRBJ1-1,TRBV6-5,CASSLGASEAFF,TGTGCCAGCAGCTTAGGGGCTTCGGAAGCTTTCTTT
NA,NA,TRBJ1-1,TRBV6-4,CASSDGGVGTEAFF,TGTGCCAGCAGTGACGGGGGGGTAGGGACTGAAGCTTTCTTT
NA,NA,TRBJ1-5,TRBV27,CASRTGRDQPQHF,TGTGCCAGCAGAACAGGGCGCGATCAGCCCCAGCATTTT
medium-sized,TRBD1,TRBJ1-1,TRBV7-9,CASKWTGGKNTEAFF,TGTGCCAGCAAATGGACAGGGGGAAAGAACACTGAAGCTTTCTTT
NA,NA,TRBJ2-7,TRBV7-7,CASSLVTWSSQSF,TGTGCCAGCAGCTTAGTGACTTGGAGTAGTCAGTCCTTC
NA,TRBD1,TRBJ2-2,TRBV6-1,CASSGGQGEAGELFF,TGTGCCAGCAGTGGAGGACAGGGGGAGGCCGGGGAGCTGTTTTTT
NA,NA,TRBJ1-5,TRBV29-1,CSAKEGGESQPQHF,TGCAGCGCTAAGGAGGGAGGGGAGTCGCAGCCCCAGCATTTT
NA,NA,TRBJ2-2,TRBV6-4,CASSAGDTGELFF,TGTGCCAGCAGTGCAGGGGACACCGGGGAGCTGTTTTTT
NA,TRBD2,TRBJ2-5,TRBV5-1,CASVGTSGQETQYF,TGCGCCAGCGTGGGGACTAGCGGGCAAGAGACCCAGTACTTC
NA,NA,TRBJ2-1,TRBV9,CASSVEQGGYNEQFF,TGTGCCAGCAGCGTAGAACAGGGCGGTTACAATGAGCAGTTCTTC
NA,TRBD1,TRBJ2-1,TRBV6-4,CASSEETGAYNEQFF,TGTGCCAGCAGTGAGGAGACAGGGGCCTACAATGAGCAGTTCTTC
NA,TRBD1,TRBJ2-7,TRBV5-8,CASSWGGGQGPVRSYEQYF,TGTGCCAGCAGCTGGGGCGGGGGACAGGGACCCGTTAGGTCCTACGAGCAGTACTTC
NA,TRBD1,TRBJ1-6,TRBV10-3,CAISEFRDRVYVGHNSPLHF,TGTGCCATCAGTGAATTCCGGGACAGGGTATATGTAGGGCATAATTCACCCCTCCACTTT
NA,TRBD1,TRBJ2-3,TRBV28,CASTVDRGVSDTQYF,TGTGCCAGCACGGTGGACAGGGGGGTTTCAGATACGCAGTATTTT
NA,TRBD2,TRBJ2-1,TRBV4-1,CASRRPGGGYNEQFF,TGCGCCAGCAGGAGACCTGGGGGAGGGTACAATGAGCAGTTCTTC
NA,TRBD1,TRBJ2-5,TRBV7-7,CASSFSQGETQYF,TGTGCTAGCAGCTTCTCACAGGGGGAGACCCAGTACTTC
NA,NA,TRBJ1-1,TRBV15,CATSRDQAGPSEAFF,TGTGCCACCAGCAGAGATCAAGCAGGGCCTTCTGAAGCTTTCTTT
few,TRBD2,TRBJ2-1,TRBV11-3,CASSLTSGSHNEQFF,TGTGCCAGCAGTCTTACTAGCGGGAGCCACAATGAGCAGTTCTTC
NA,TRBD2,TRBJ2-5,TRBV10-1,CASSERVGSGVETQYF,TGCGCCAGCAGTGAGAGGGTCGGTAGCGGGGTAGAGACCCAGTACTTC
NA,TRBD1,TRBJ2-7,TRBV9,CASSENGQGWNEQYF,TGTGCCAGCAGCGAGAACGGACAGGGGTGGAACGAGCAGTACTTC
once,NA,TRBJ2-3,TRBV6-4,CASSDRSGGTDTQYF,TGTGCCAGCAGTGACCGGTCAGGGGGGACAGATACGCAGTATTTT
NA,TRBD2,TRBJ2-1,TRBV7-9,CASSLSETSGIRHGNEQFF,TGTGCCAGCAGCTTAAGTGAGACTAGCGGGATTAGACATGGCAATGAGCAGTTCTTC
NA,TRBD2,TRBJ2-3,TRBV6-1,CASSDGAGGSDTQYF,TGTGCCAGCAGTGATGGAGCGGGAGGATCAGATACGCAGTATTTT
NA,NA,TRBJ1-2,TRBV29-1,CSVVKSGDGYTF,TGCAGCGTTGTTAAGTCAGGGGATGGCTACACCTTC
NA,TRBD1,TRBJ1-2,TRBV5-5,CASSPDRWAGGLHGYTF,TGTGCCAGCAGCCCCGATAGGTGGGCAGGGGGACTCCATGGCTACACCTTC
NA,TRBD1,TRBJ2-7,TRBV4-1,CASSQAGGDNYEQYF,TGCGCCAGCAGCCAAGCAGGGGGTGATAACTACGAGCAGTACTTC
few,TRBD1,TRBJ2-7,TRBV2,CASSNPGQARSYEQYF,TGTGCCAGCAGTAACCCGGGACAGGCCCGCTCCTACGAGCAGTACTTC
NA,NA,TRBJ2-5,TRBV9,CASSDQGRVQETQYF,TGTGCCAGCAGCGATCAGGGGCGGGTCCAAGAGACCCAGTACTTC
NA,NA,TRBJ2-2,TRBV12-5,CASGSWGRNTGELFF,TGTGCTAGTGGTTCCTGGGGGCGCAACACCGGGGAGCTGTTTTTT
once,TRBD1,TRBJ2-7,TRBV11-3,CASSLPPDRGEDSYEQYF,TGTGCCAGCAGCTTACCCCCGGACAGGGGCGAAGATTCATACGAGCAGTACTTC
NA,NA,TRBJ1-3,TRBV6-1,CASSESIDSGNTIYF,TGTGCCAGCAGTGAGTCCATAGACTCTGGAAACACCATATATTTT
NA,NA,TRBJ1-1,TRBV27,CASSPQQRNTEAFF,TGTGCCAGCAGTCCCCAACAGAGAAACACTGAAGCTTTCTTT
few,NA,TRBJ2-3,TRBV7-9,CASSDTGKQPDTQYF,TGTGCCAGCAGCGATACCGGGAAACAGCCAGATACGCAGTATTTT
NA,TRBD1,TRBJ2-3,TRBV19,CASSIGQGHTDTQYF,TGTGCCAGTAGTATAGGACAGGGACACACAGATACGCAGTATTTT
NA,TRBD1,TRBJ2-1,TRBV6-4,CASSVDTGGNNEQFF,TGTGCCAGCAGTGTCGATACAGGGGGGAACAATGAGCAGTTCTTC
NA,NA,TRBJ2-1,TRBV30,CAWGPLGSYSYNEQFF,TGTGCCTGGGGGCCTCTCGGGAGTTACTCCTACAATGAGCAGTTCTTC
NA,TRBD2,TRBJ2-1,TRBV19,CASSTSGGDYNEQFF,TGTGCCAGTAGTACTAGCGGGGGGGATTACAATGAGCAGTTCTTC
NA,TRBD1,TRBJ1-2,TRBV4-3,CASSASRGTGVRGYTF,TGCGCCAGCAGCGCCAGTAGAGGGACAGGGGTGAGAGGCTACACCTTC
NA,NA,TRBJ2-3,TRBV9,CASSKGASVEDTQYF,TGTGCCAGCAGTAAAGGGGCTAGCGTCGAGGATACGCAGTATTTT
NA,TRBD1,TRBJ2-7,TRBV6-4,CASSRDRVSEQYF,TGTGCCAGCAGCCGGGACAGGGTTAGCGAGCAGTACTTC
NA,TRBD1,TRBJ1-1,TRBV28,CASSLPGTGGSGGWREAFF,TGTGCCAGCAGTTTACCCGGGACAGGGGGCTCTGGGGGTTGGCGAGAAGCTTTCTTT
NA,TRBD2,TRBJ2-1,TRBV7-2,CASSSTWTSLIEQFF,TGTGCCAGCAGCTCGACCTGGACTAGTTTGATTGAGCAGTTCTTC
NA,TRBD1,TRBJ2-7,TRBV9,CASSVGDRAYEQYF,TGTGCCAGCAGCGTAGGGGACAGGGCCTACGAGCAGTACTTC
NA,TRBD2,TRBJ2-2,TRBV6-4,CASSEKAGGPTGELFF,TGTGCCAGCAGTGAAAAAGCGGGAGGGCCCACCGGGGAGCTGTTTTTT